This T cell receptor beta chain was sequenced in a study of control samples from healthy donors and cancer patients (dated by TCRdb to 2018 to 2021). In the case of this clone: What antigen it recognizes has not been identified. No base-level quality is on record; no much larger clone is a single base apart.

Libraries were made using the immunoSEQ multiplex PCR assay. The clones in this table, taken by TCRdb from immuneACCESS, are in-frame only. Not every clone is retained; where verified, under half of the shortfall comes from an unresolved V gene, and the cause of the rest is unknown. Recorded for this sample are some 100,000 clones; almost 90% of them occurred a single time. The ten largest clonotypes hold around an eighth of the sample. The CDR3, cysteine through phenylalanine, is 16 amino acids long. Just CDR3 DNA is preserved here, 48 bases in frame from base 1. CDR1 and CDR2, per the germline V gene, are KGHDR and SFDVKD. V drops 8 bases and J drops 5 bases, leaving 21 bases in between.

The clonotype comes from a man aged 30 to 45 in good health. Sequencing was carried out using blood. The V and J segments used are TRBV24-1 and TRBJ2-1; the D segment may tentatively be TRBD1 or TRBD2, each giving 5 matched bases. The CDR3 reads CATMPRRSGANNEQFF. The DNA reads as follows: TGTGCCACCATGCCCCGACGATCCGGGGCCAACAATGAGCAGTTCTTC.